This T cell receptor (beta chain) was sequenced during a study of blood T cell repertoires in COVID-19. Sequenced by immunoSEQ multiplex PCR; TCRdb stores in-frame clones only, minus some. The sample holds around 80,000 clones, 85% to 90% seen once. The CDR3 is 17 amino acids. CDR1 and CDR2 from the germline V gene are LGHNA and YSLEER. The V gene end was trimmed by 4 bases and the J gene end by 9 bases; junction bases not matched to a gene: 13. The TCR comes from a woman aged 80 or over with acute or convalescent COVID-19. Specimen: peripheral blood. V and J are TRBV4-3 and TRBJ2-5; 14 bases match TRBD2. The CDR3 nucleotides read TGCGCCAGCAGCCTCGAGGGGACTAGCGGGGGAGCAGATCCCCAGTACTTC. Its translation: CASSLEGTSGGADPQYF.